The clone carrying this T cell receptor (beta chain) was picked up one time. As yet, its antigen is unknown. Unique molecular identifiers were used to barcode this TCRbeta library. From the PCR reads, TCRdb called clonotypes with MiXCR, one entry per CDR3 protein. The repertoire holds some 550,000 distinct CDR3 sequences, with roughly 24% as singletons. This CDR3 is built from 13 residues. Germline V gene sequence: CDR1 ENHRY, CDR2 SYGVKD. V was clipped by 2 bases and J by 5 bases, with 7 bases between them. The entry originates in a study of T-cell reconstitution after alpha-beta-depleted transplantation in children. Notes on the study in general: T cells produced anew were the main source of T-cell counts and diversity one year after transplant.

The receptor's source is a boy younger than two who had a stem cell transplant for acute myeloid leukemia, so the T cells may come from the graft donor. The V call is TRBV10-3, the J call TRBJ1-5; no firm D call. The sequenced sample was PBMCs, mostly from graft donor cells, obtained 360 days after TCRalphabeta/CD19-depleted stem cell transplant. The CDR3 loop reads CAISEDGDQPQHF. CDR3 coding DNA: TGTGCCATCAGTGAGGACGGAGATCAGCCCCAGCATTTT.